Listed here are 8 T cell receptor beta chains from one sample, sequenced in a study of human T cells and chemical hapten exposure. TCRdb reprocessed the RACE reads via MiXCR and lists one record per CDR3 protein. The sample has about 360,000 distinct CDR3 sequences; approximately 6.3% are singletons. Time point reported: patch test 1, 2 weeks after DPC sensitization. The treatment here: therapeutic diphenylcyclopropenone sensitization with weekly scalp DPC. Sample: whole blood, taken in connection with sensitization to the hapten diphenylcyclopropenone (DPC). The receptors originated from a woman aged 18-29 years with alopecia areata. Some clones in this sample may be carry-over from other donors' samples.

The sample holds a few counts of this clonotype. The chain is built from TRBV11-2 and TRBJ2-2; unclear D gene. This CDR3 has 15 residues. The V end was cut by 5 bases, the J end by 1 base, with 11 bases between. Germline V CDR1 and CDR2: SGHAT, FQNNGV. The chain's CDR3 is CASSPRPLNTGELFF. The CDR3 DNA follows: TGTGCCAGCAGCCCACGTCCATTGAACACCGGGGAGCTGTTTTTT.

This chain links TRBV20-1 with TRBJ1-5; no reliable D call. The V end lost 1 base, the J end lost 6 bases, and 13 bases lay between the germline ends. The CDR3 loop spans 14 amino acids. Germline V gives CDR1 DFQATT, CDR2 SNEGSKA (reference sequence). CDR3 protein: CSARGTAESQPQHF. DNA for the CDR3: TGCAGTGCTAGAGGGACGGCTGAGAGTCAGCCCCAGCATTTT.

This clonotype was picked up many times. The chain combines TRBV10-3 with TRBJ2-3; TRBD2 might be the D (5 bases). The V end was cut by 9 bases, the J end by 6 bases, with 19 bases between. The CDR3 is 14 residues long. The germline V gene encodes CDR1 ENHRY and CDR2 SYGVKD. The CDR3: CAIEKDGGRDTQYF. Here the CDR3 DNA reads TGTGCCATAGAGAAGGACGGAGGCCGGGATACGCAGTATTTT.

For the CDR3, the DNA is TGTGCCAGCAGGGAAACAGGGTATACTGAAGCTTTCTTT. Translation: CASRETGYTEAFF. V is TRBV6-2 or TRBV6-3 and J is TRBJ1-1; TRBD1 might be the D (6 bases). The V gene's germline CDR1 is MNHEY and CDR2 SVGEGT. V shed 6 bases and J shed 5 bases, with 13 bases lying between them. CDR3 length equals 13 residues.

This clonotype was observed many times. DNA for the CDR3: TGTGCCAGCAGTTTACTTGCGGGTAACTATGGCTACACCTTC. This codes for CASSLLAGNYGYTF. The gene calls are TRBV12-3 or TRBV12-4 and TRBJ1-2, with D uncertain. With 2 bases removed from V and 1 base from J, the gap between germline ends came to 8 bases. The CDR3 contains 14 residues.

This clonotype was detected only a few times. The chain is built from TRBV6-5 and TRBJ1-5, with a possible D match to TRBD1 (6 bases). Germline V CDR1 and CDR2: MNHEY, SVGAGI. The CDR3 is made up of 14 amino acids. V gave up 8 bases and J gave up 3 bases, with 14 bases separating them. CDR3 in amino acids: CASWRGGDNQPQHF. The CDR3 DNA sequence: TGTGCCAGCTGGAGAGGGGGGGACAATCAGCCCCAGCATTTT.

This clonotype was seen only a few times. The rearrangement links TRBV7-8 to TRBJ2-5; the D is unclear. CDR3 length: 14 residues. V shed 5 bases and J shed 0 bases, with 10 bases lying between them. CDR1 and CDR2 from the germline V gene are SGHVS and FQNEAQ. In nucleotides, the CDR3 is TGTGCCAGCAGCCTCCGGCTCAACCAAGAGACCCAGTACTTC. Encoded protein: CASSLRLNQETQYF.

The V gene is TRBV5-4, the J gene TRBJ2-2; 7 bases agree with TRBD1. CDR1 and CDR2 (germline): SGHNT, YYREEE (reference sequence). The CDR3 length is 15 residues. The V and J ends lost 4 bases and 3 bases, in that order; junction bases with no gene match: 6. The CDR3 region is CASSPRQGYTGELFF. For the CDR3, the DNA is TGTGCCAGCAGCCCACGACAGGGATACACCGGGGAGCTGTTTTTT.